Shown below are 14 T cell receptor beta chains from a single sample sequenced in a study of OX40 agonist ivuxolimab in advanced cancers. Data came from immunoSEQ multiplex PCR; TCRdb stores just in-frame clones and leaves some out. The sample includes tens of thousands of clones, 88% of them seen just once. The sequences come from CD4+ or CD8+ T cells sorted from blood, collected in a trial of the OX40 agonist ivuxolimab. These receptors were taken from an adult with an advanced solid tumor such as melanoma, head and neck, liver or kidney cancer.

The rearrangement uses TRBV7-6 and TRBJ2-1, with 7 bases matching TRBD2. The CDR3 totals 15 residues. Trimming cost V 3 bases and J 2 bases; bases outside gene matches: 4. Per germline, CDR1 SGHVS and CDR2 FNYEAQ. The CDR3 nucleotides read TGTGCCAGCAGCTTGGGGCGGGGGACCTACAATGAGCAGTTCTTC. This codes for CASSLGRGTYNEQFF.

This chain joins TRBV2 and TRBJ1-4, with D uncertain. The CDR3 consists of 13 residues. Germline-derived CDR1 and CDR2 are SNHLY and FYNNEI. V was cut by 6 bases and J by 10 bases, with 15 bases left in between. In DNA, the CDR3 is TGTGCCAGCAGCACACAAAGGCGGGCAAAACTGTTTTTT. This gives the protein CASSTQRRAKLFF.

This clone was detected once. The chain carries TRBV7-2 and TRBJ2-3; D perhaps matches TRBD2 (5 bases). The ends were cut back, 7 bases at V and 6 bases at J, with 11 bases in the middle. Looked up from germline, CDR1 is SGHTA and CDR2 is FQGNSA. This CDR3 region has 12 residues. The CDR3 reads CASTRRGDTQYF. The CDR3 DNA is TGTGCCAGCACCCGGAGAGGGGATACGCAGTATTTT.

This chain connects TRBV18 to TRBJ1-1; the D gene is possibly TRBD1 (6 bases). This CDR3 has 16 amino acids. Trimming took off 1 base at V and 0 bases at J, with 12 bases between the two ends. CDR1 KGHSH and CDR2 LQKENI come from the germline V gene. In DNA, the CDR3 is TGTGCCAGCTCACCACGGACAGCCGTTATGAACACTGAAGCTTTCTTT. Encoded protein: CASSPRTAVMNTEAFF.

The CDR3 sequence: CASTLQGANEQFF. The CDR3 coding sequence is TGTGCCAGCACGCTACAGGGGGCCAATGAGCAGTTCTTC. The genes are TRBV7-2 and TRBJ2-1, with 9 nucleotides matching TRBD1. Germline V gene data show CDR1 as SGHTA and CDR2 as FQGNSA. The CDR3 length is 13 residues. J lost 6 bases, V lost 7 bases, and 4 bases had no gene match.

In DNA form, the CDR3 reads TGCGCCAGCAGCTCGCAAGGCGGTGGAAACACCATATATTTT. The encoded protein is CASSSQGGGNTIYF. This chain links TRBV5-1 with TRBJ1-3; no clear D gene. CDR3 length: 14 amino acids. Germline lookup yields CDR1 SGHRS and CDR2 YFSETQ. V was trimmed by 3 bases and J by 3 bases, leaving 10 bases between them. Supplemented by reference TRBV5-1 and TRBJ1-3, the full variable domain reads KAGVTQTPRYLIKTRGQQVTLSCSPISGHRSVSWYQQTPGQGLQFLFEYFSETQRNKGNFPGRFSGRQFSNSRSEMNVSTLELGDSALYLCASSSQGGGNTIYFGEGSWLTVV.

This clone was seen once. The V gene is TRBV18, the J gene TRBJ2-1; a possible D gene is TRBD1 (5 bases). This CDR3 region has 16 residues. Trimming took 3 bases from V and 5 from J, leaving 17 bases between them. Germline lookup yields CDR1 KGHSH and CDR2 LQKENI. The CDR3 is CASSPQMWTRDNEQFF. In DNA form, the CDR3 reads TGTGCCAGCTCACCCCAAATGTGGACACGGGACAATGAGCAGTTCTTC. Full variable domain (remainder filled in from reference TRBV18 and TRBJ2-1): NAGVMQNPRHLVRRRGQEARLRCSPMKGHSHVYWYRQLPEEGLKFMVYLQKENIIDESGMPKERFSAEFPKEGPSILRIQQVVRGDSAAYFCASSPQMWTRDNEQFFGPGTRLTVL.

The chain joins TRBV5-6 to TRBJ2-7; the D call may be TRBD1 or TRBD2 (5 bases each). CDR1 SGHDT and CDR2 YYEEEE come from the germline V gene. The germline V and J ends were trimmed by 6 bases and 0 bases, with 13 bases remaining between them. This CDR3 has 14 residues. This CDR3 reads CASTRGRDSYEQYF. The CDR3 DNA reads TGTGCCAGCACCCGGGGCAGGGACTCCTACGAGCAGTACTTC.

CDR3: CASSLDRGDGYTF. The DNA for the CDR3 is TGTGCCAGCAGCTTGGACAGGGGAGATGGCTACACCTTC. This chain links TRBV11-2 with TRBJ1-2; 9 nucleotides line up with TRBD1. The CDR3 loop spans 13 amino acids. With 3 bases clipped from V and 6 bases from J, the junction kept 2 bases outside the gene matches. The V gene's germline CDR1 is SGHAT and CDR2 FQNNGV. Full variable domain (rest looked up from reference TRBV11-2 and TRBJ1-2): EAGVAQSPRYKIIEKRQSVAFWCNPISGHATLYWYQQILGQGPKLLIQFQNNGVVDDSQLPKDRFSAERLKGVDSTLKIQPAKLEDSAVYLCASSLDRGDGYTFGSGTRLTVV.

For the CDR3, the DNA is TGTGCCAGCAGCTTGGTACAGGGCACAGATACGCAGTATTTT. As protein: CASSLVQGTDTQYF. This chain links TRBV5-6 with TRBJ2-3; maybe TRBD1 (5 bases). The V and J ends lost 0 bases and 1 base respectively, with 6 bases between them. The germline V gene has CDR1 SGHDT and CDR2 YYEEEE. The CDR3 runs 14 residues.

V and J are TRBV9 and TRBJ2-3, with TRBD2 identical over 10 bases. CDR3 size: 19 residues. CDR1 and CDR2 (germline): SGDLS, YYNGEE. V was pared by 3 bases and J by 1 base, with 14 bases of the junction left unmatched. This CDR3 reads CASSGSLAGVQRRTDTQYF. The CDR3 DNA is TGTGCCAGCAGCGGCTCTCTAGCGGGGGTCCAGAGACGCACAGATACGCAGTATTTT.

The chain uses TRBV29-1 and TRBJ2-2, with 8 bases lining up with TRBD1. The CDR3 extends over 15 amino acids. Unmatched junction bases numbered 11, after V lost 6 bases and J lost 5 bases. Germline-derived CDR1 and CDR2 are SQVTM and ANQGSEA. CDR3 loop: CSVSPSGGSTGELFF. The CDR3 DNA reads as TGCAGCGTGTCACCGTCAGGGGGCTCGACCGGGGAGCTGTTTTTT.

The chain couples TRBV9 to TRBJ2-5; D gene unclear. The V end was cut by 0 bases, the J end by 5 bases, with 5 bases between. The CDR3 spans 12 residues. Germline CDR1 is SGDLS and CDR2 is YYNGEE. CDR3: CASSVGDETQYF. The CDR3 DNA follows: TGTGCCAGCAGCGTAGGTGACGAGACCCAGTACTTC.

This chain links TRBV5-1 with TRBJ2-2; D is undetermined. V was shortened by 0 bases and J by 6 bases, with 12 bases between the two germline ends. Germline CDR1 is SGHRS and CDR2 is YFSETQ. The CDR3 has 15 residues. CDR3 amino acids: CASSLDTSGPGELFF. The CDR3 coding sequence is TGCGCCAGCAGCTTGGACACCAGTGGTCCCGGGGAGCTGTTTTTT.